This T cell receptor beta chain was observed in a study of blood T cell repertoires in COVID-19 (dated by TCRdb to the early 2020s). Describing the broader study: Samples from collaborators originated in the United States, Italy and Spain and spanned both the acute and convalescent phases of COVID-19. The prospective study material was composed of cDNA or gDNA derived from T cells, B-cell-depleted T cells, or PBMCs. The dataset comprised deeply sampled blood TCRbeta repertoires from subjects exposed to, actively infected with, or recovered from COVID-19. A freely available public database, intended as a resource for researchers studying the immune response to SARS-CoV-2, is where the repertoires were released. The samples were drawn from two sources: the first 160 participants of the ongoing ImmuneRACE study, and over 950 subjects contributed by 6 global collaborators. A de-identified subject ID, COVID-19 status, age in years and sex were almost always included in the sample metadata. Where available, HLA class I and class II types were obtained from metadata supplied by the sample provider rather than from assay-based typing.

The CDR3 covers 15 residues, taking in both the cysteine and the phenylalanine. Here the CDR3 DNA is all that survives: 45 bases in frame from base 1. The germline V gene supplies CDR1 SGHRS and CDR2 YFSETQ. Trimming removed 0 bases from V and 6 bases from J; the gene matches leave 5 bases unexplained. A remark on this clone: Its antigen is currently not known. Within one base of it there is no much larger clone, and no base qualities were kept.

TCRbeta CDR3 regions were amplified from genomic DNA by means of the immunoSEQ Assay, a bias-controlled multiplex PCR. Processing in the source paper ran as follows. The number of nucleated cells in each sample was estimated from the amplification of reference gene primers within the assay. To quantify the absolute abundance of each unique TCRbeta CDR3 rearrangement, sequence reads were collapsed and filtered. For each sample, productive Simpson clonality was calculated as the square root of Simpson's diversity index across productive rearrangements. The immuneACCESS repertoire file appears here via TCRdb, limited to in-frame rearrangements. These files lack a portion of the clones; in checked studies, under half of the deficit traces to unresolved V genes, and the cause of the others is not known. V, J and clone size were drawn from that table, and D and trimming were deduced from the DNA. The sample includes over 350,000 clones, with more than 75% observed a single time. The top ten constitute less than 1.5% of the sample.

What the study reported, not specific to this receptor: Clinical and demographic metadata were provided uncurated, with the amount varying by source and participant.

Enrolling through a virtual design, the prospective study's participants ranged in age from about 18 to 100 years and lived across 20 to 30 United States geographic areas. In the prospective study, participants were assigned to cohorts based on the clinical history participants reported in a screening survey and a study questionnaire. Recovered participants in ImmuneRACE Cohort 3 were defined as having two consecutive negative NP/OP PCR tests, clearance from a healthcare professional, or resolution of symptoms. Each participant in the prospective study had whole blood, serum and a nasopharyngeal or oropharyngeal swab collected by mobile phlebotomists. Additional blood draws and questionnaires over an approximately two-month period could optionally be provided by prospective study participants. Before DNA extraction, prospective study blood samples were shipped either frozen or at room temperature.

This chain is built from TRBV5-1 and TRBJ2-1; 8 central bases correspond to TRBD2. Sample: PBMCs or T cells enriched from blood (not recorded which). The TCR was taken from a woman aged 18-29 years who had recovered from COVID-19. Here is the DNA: TGCGCCAGCAGCTTGGTCGGGGGGGCAGGCAATGAGCAGTTCTTC. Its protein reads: CASSLVGGAGNEQFF. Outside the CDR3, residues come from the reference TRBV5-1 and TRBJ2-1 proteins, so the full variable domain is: KAGVTQTPRYLIKTRGQQVTLSCSPISGHRSVSWYQQTPGQGLQFLFEYFSETQRNKGNFPGRFSGRQFSNSRSEMNVSTLELGDSALYLCASSLVGGAGNEQFFGPGTRLTVL.